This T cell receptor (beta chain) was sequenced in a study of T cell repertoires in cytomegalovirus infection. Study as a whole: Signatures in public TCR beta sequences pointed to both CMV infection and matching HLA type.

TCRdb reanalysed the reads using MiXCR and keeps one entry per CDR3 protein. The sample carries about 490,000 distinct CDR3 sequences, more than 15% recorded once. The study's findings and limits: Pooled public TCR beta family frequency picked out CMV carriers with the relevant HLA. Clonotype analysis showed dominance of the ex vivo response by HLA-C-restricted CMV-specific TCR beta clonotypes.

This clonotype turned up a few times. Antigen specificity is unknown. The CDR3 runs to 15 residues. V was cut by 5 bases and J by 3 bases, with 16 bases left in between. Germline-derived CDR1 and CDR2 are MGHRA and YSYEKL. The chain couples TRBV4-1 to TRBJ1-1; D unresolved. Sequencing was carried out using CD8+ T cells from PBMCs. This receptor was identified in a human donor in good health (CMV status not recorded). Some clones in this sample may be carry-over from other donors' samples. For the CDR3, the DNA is TGCGCCAGCAGCTCACCCCATGGGATGGACACTGAAGCTTTCTTT. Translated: CASSSPHGMDTEAFF.